This T cell receptor (beta chain) originates from a study of shared clonotypes between healthy human individuals. Study-wide findings and caveats: Compared with clonotypes that all four donors shared, non-shared clonotypes had lower generation probabilities.

V gave up 8 bases and J gave up 0 bases, with 9 bases separating them. The CDR3 length is 13 residues. CDR1 and CDR2 (germline): SNHLY, FYNNEI. Profiling relied on immunoSEQ multiplex PCR, and the TCRdb table lists in-frame clones only, not all of them. The sample has some 1,400,000 clones; around 95% are singletons. In regard to this clone: The antigen remains undetermined.

The sequence was collected from a man aged 30-40 years in good health. This chain joins TRBV2 and TRBJ2-3; possible D gene TRBD1, 5 bases. The material sequenced was naive CD4+ T cells sorted from blood. The sample's subset: CD45RA+ positively selected. CDR3 amino acids: CASLGPSTDTQYF. The DNA for the CDR3 is TGTGCCAGCTTGGGGCCTAGCACAGATACGCAGTATTTT.